A selection of T cell receptor beta chains follows, all from one sample in a study of CD8+CD57+ T cells in acquired aplastic anemia. Via MiXCR, TCRdb re-called the reads, giving one row per CDR3 protein. The sample lists some 220,000 distinct CDR3 sequences, 34% occurring once. Specimen: sorted CD4+, CD8+, or CD8+CD57+ T cells (not recorded which) from PBMCs. The receptors here all came from a human donor in good health, serving as a control. The CDR3 runs from the conserved cysteine through the conserved F or W. The D gene is left open where the match is weak. Size is omitted from some rows. Given values are once, few, many or a class for expanded clones.

TRBV9,TRBJ2-7,-,TRBD1,TGTGCCAGCAGCGTTGGACAGGGTACTTGGGAGCAGTACTTC,CASSVGQGTWEQYF
TRBV5-1,TRBJ2-1,many,TRBD2,TGCGCCAGCAGCCCGGGGACTAGCGGAGACAATGAGCAGTTCTTC,CASSPGTSGDNEQFF
TRBV7-9,TRBJ1-4,-,-,TGTGCCAGCAGCTTCAGCAGTAATGAAAAACTGTCTTTT,CASSFSSNEKLSF
TRBV5-5,TRBJ1-2,-,-,TGTGCCAGCTCCCACAGGCCCCCCTATGACTACACCTTC,CASSHRPPYDYTF
TRBV2,TRBJ1-4,few,-,TGTGCCAGCAGGGCCGCAACGGCTAATGAAAAACTGTTTTTT,CASRAATANEKLFF
TRBV5-5,TRBJ1-1,many,-,TGTGCCAGCAGCTTGGGTCGGCGGACTGAAGCTTTCTTT,CASSLGRRTEAFF
TRBV20-1,TRBJ1-2,once,TRBD1,TGCAGTGCTTCAGGAAGGGGACAGGTCTATGGCTACACCTTC,CSASGRGQVYGYTF
TRBV2,TRBJ2-3,many,-,TGTGCCAGCCGACAGAGATTGACAGATACGCAGTATTTT,CASRQRLTDTQYF
TRBV6-1,TRBJ1-3,few,-,TGTGCCAGCAGGGGGACCTCTGGAAACACCATATATTTT,CASRGTSGNTIYF
TRBV18,TRBJ1-1,-,-,TGTGCCAGCTCACCACCATTTGGAGCGGACACTGAAGCTTTCTTT,CASSPPFGADTEAFF
TRBV2,TRBJ2-7,-,-,TGTGCCAGCAGTGAAGGAGTGAGTAGCTCCTACGAGCAGTACTTC,CASSEGVSSSYEQYF
TRBV5-1,TRBJ1-6,many,TRBD1,TGCGCCAGCAGCCGGACAGGGGAAGATTCACCCCTCCACTTT,CASSRTGEDSPLHF
TRBV24-1,TRBJ2-7,-,-,TGTGCCACCAGTGATGTCGGACAGATTCAAGAGCAGTACTTC,CATSDVGQIQEQYF
TRBV20-1,TRBJ2-7,many,TRBD2,TGCAGTGCTAGAGATCCGCTAGCGGTCTCCTACGAGCAGTACTTC,CSARDPLAVSYEQYF
TRBV10-2,TRBJ1-2,-,-,TGCGCCAGCACTAAGGACATTAACTATGGCTACACCTTC,CASTKDINYGYTF
TRBV2,TRBJ2-7,many,-,TGTGCCAGCAGTGAACTTTACGAGCAGTACTTC,CASSELYEQYF
TRBV5-1,TRBJ2-7,-,TRBD1,TGCGCCAGCAGCTTGGGGGACAGGACCTCCTACGAGCAGTACTTC,CASSLGDRTSYEQYF
TRBV15,TRBJ1-1,many,-,TGTGCCACCAGCAGAGATTGGGAGGGGGGGAACACTGAAGCTTTCTTT,CATSRDWEGGNTEAFF
TRBV25-1,TRBJ2-3,many,-,TGCGCCAGCAGTGCGAGCACAGATACGCAGTATTTT,CASSASTDTQYF
TRBV20-1,TRBJ1-4,many,TRBD1,TGCAGTGCTAGAGATGACGGGACAGCGAATGAAAAACTGTTTTTT,CSARDDGTANEKLFF
TRBV11-2,TRBJ1-1,few,TRBD1,TGTGCCAGCAGCCCCATCCAGGGGGTGAACACTGAAGCTTTCTTT,CASSPIQGVNTEAFF
TRBV20-1,TRBJ1-1,-,-,TGCAGTGCTAGCCAACGGACAGAGCCTAACACTGAAGCTTTCTTT,CSASQRTEPNTEAFF
TRBV18,TRBJ2-6,-,-,TGTGCCAGCTCACCACAGGACTCTGGGGCCAACGTCCTGACTTTC,CASSPQDSGANVLTF
TRBV11-1,TRBJ2-3,few,TRBD2,TGTGCCAGCAGCTTAGTTAAATTACTAGCGGAAAATAACACAGATACGCAGTATTTT,CASSLVKLLAENNTDTQYF
TRBV2,TRBJ1-2,many,-,TGTGCCAGCGGCGTTAGCTATGGCTACACCTTC,CASGVSYGYTF
TRBV19,TRBJ1-3,-,-,TGTGCCAGTAGTATGTGGGGCACTTCTGGAAACACCATATATTTT,CASSMWGTSGNTIYF
TRBV5-6,TRBJ1-1,few,-,TGTGCCAGCAGCTTGCGTTACCAGCCCTTAGGAGCTTTCTTT,CASSLRYQPLGAFF
TRBV11-2,TRBJ2-3,many,TRBD2,TGTGCCAGCAGCTTTTTAGCGGGAGGGCCAGATACGCAGTATTTT,CASSFLAGGPDTQYF
TRBV19,TRBJ1-2,many,-,TGTGCCAGTAGTATAACCCCGGGACAATATGGCTACACCTTC,CASSITPGQYGYTF
TRBV11-3,TRBJ2-1,few,TRBD1,TGTGCCAGCAGCTTAGGGACAGGGATGCATGAGCAGTTCTTC,CASSLGTGMHEQFF
TRBV10-3,TRBJ1-1,-,TRBD1,TGTGCCATCAGAACCGACAGGGGTTGGGTGAACACTGAAGCTTTCTTT,CAIRTDRGWVNTEAFF
TRBV4-1,TRBJ1-1,-,TRBD1,TGCGCCAGCAGCCAGCTCTCAGGGGGCACTGAAGCTTTCTTT,CASSQLSGGTEAFF
TRBV24-1,TRBJ2-1,-,TRBD2,TGTGCCACCAGTGAGCCTGGACTAGCGGGAGTAGATGAGCAGTTCTTC,CATSEPGLAGVDEQFF
TRBV15,TRBJ2-7,-,TRBD2,TGTGCCGCCAGCAGGGGGACTAGCGGGGGCTACGAGCAGTACTTC,CAASRGTSGGYEQYF
TRBV10-3,TRBJ2-1,few,-,TGTGCCAGCAGGGATCCCGGCTCCTACAATGAGCAGTTCTTC,CASRDPGSYNEQFF
TRBV6-5,TRBJ1-5,few,-,TGTGCCAGCAGTTACGGAATAGCGGACCGGGGGGTTCCCCAGCATTTT,CASSYGIADRGVPQHF
TRBV3-1,TRBJ2-5,-,TRBD2,TGTGCCAGCAGCCAAAGAGCGGGAGACCCGGAGACCCAGTACTTC,CASSQRAGDPETQYF
TRBV12-3/TRBV12-4,TRBJ2-7,-,TRBD1,TGTGCCAGCAGGGCGGACAGGGGGCTCTACGAGCAGTACTTC,CASRADRGLYEQYF
TRBV7-2,TRBJ1-2,many,-,TGTGCCAGCAGCTTAACCTGGCTCTATGGCTACACCTTC,CASSLTWLYGYTF
TRBV20-1,TRBJ1-2,-,-,TGCAGTGCTACATCAGTTGCTGGCTACACCTTC,CSATSVAGYTF
TRBV29-1,TRBJ2-7,-,-,TGCAGCGTTGCAGGGACTCCCTTTGGGGACGAGCAGTACTTC,CSVAGTPFGDEQYF
TRBV6-2/TRBV6-3,TRBJ1-5,-,-,TGTGCCAGCAGTTTGGCTCCCTATAGCAATCAGCCCCAGCATTTT,CASSLAPYSNQPQHF
TRBV11-2,TRBJ2-5,-,TRBD2,TGTGCCAGCAGCTTTCGGGGGGAGGAGACCCAGTACTTC,CASSFRGEETQYF
TRBV25-1,TRBJ2-7,many,TRBD1,TGTGCCAGCAGGCCCGGGACAGGGTACGAGCAGTACTTC,CASRPGTGYEQYF
TRBV10-3,TRBJ2-5,-,TRBD2,TGTGCCATCAGCCCACAACGACTAGCGGGAGGGGCTGAAGAGACCCAGTACTTC,CAISPQRLAGGAEETQYF
TRBV11-1,TRBJ1-1,many,-,TGTGCCAGCAGCGGTCGACGAGGAAAAAACACTGAAGCTTTCTTT,CASSGRRGKNTEAFF
TRBV5-6,TRBJ2-3,few,-,TGTGCCAGCAGCCACCACGGCGCTAGCACAGATACGCAGTATTTT,CASSHHGASTDTQYF
TRBV4-1,TRBJ1-4,-,-,TGCGCCAGCAGCCAAGATACGGGACTTAGGGGAAAACTGTTTTTT,CASSQDTGLRGKLFF
TRBV5-4,TRBJ2-5,-,-,TGTGCCAGCAGCTTGTTAGCTAGCTCGGCGGCTGCGGAGACCCAGTACTTC,CASSLLASSAAAETQYF
TRBV12-3/TRBV12-4,TRBJ1-5,few,-,TGTGCCAGCAGTTTAGGGGGCGGAAACAATCAGCCCCAGCATTTT,CASSLGGGNNQPQHF
TRBV27,TRBJ2-7,-,-,TGTGCCAGCAGTTTAAAGGCTCACTCAGGGTCCTACGAGCAGTACTTC,CASSLKAHSGSYEQYF
TRBV7-9,TRBJ1-5,many,-,TGTGCCAGCAGCGTGAACAGAGAGCAGCCCCAGCATTTT,CASSVNREQPQHF
TRBV7-9,TRBJ2-3,many,TRBD2,TGTGCCAGCAGCTTCAGCGGGGGGCTCGGAGATACGCAGTATTTT,CASSFSGGLGDTQYF
TRBV6-1,TRBJ1-1,many,TRBD1,TGTGCCAGCAGTGATCCTACCGGGACAGGGATGGAAGCTTTCTTT,CASSDPTGTGMEAFF
TRBV10-3,TRBJ2-3,many,TRBD2,TGTGCCATCAGGCCCAGTTCGCTAGCGGGGGACTCTAGCACAGATACGCAGTATTTT,CAIRPSSLAGDSSTDTQYF
TRBV20-1,TRBJ2-1,many,-,TGCAGTGCTAGAGGGCTCTACAATGAGCAGTTCTTC,CSARGLYNEQFF
TRBV15,TRBJ1-4,many,-,TGTGCCACCAGCAGTAAACAGGGATCTAATGAAAAACTGTTTTTT,CATSSKQGSNEKLFF
TRBV19,TRBJ2-5,many,TRBD2,TGTGCCAGTAGTGCTAGCGGGAGAGGACGAGAGACCCAGTACTTC,CASSASGRGRETQYF
TRBV7-6,TRBJ2-7,many,TRBD2,TGTGCCAGCAGCCCGTCGCGGGGGGGATACGAGCAGTACTTC,CASSPSRGGYEQYF